This TCR beta chain was obtained from a study of cytomegalovirus exposure and HLA in healthy donors. Study background: Early on, a data release was issued that held tens of millions of unique TCRs from HLA-typed donors. Overall study results and limits: At a 0.05 false discovery rate, a later analysis found 16,951 TCR beta sequences to be associated with HLA alleles. The authors considered a cluster of highly shared sequence variants likely to be a sequencing artifact.

CDR3 length equals 17 residues. Germline loops: CDR1 MNHEY, CDR2 SMNVEV (reference sequence). V was cut by 4 bases and J by 7 bases, with 22 bases left in between. To note about this clone: Its antigen is as yet unknown.

The PCR used 60 Vbeta and 13 Jbeta primers. Libraries were prepared by immunoSEQ multiplex PCR; TCRdb keeps only in-frame clonotypes and omits some of them. The table shows about 140,000 clones, with 82% occurring only once. The rearrangement links TRBV27 to TRBJ2-2; maybe TRBD1 (5 bases). The receptor was derived from a man aged 25-40 years in good health and CMV-seropositive. Sequencing used PBMCs. In DNA, the CDR3 is TGTGCCAGCAGTTACCAGAGAGGACATAATTCGGGCGGGGAGCTGTTTTTT. The encoded protein is CASSYQRGHNSGGELFF.